Listed below are T cell receptor beta chains from one sample, sequenced in a study of shared clonotypes between healthy human individuals. Data came from immunoSEQ multiplex PCR; TCRdb stores just in-frame clones and leaves some out. Of about 1,800,000 clones in the sample, about 94% were seen once. Specimen: naive CD8+ T cells sorted from blood. The receptors stem from a man between 18 and 29 years old in good health. The CDR3 runs from the conserved cysteine through the conserved F or W. D genes are given only for firm matches. Clone size, where shown, is once, few, many, or a class for clones that have expanded.

>TRBJ1-3|NA|NA|TRBV30
TGTGCCTCTGACGGGGGGACCAGCTCTGGAAACACCATATATTTT
CASDGGTSSGNTIYF
>TRBJ2-7|NA|once|TRBV6-1
TGTGCCAGCAGTGAATTGGCAGGGGCCGGGTACGAGCAGTACTTC
CASSELAGAGYEQYF
>TRBJ2-3|TRBD2|NA|TRBV5-1
TGCGCCAGCAGCTTGCTCTCTAGCGGGAGGTCAGATACGCAGTATTTT
CASSLLSSGRSDTQYF
>TRBJ2-1|TRBD2|NA|TRBV28
TGTGCCAGCAGCTATGAGCGGGGGACCTACAATGAGCAGTTCTTC
CASSYERGTYNEQFF
>TRBJ1-5|NA|NA|TRBV4-1
TGCGCCAGCAGCCATCAAGGTGGAGATCAGCCCCAGCATTTT
CASSHQGGDQPQHF
>TRBJ2-1|TRBD1|NA|TRBV12-5
TGTGCTAGTGCCCACCCGGGGACAGGATACAATGAGCAGTTCTTC
CASAHPGTGYNEQFF
>TRBJ2-1|TRBD2|NA|TRBV2
TGTGCCAGCAGAGAACTAGCGGGAGAAATAGATGAGCAGTTCTTC
CASRELAGEIDEQFF
>TRBJ2-7|TRBD2|NA|TRBV9
TGTGCCAGCAGCCCCGAGCGGGAGGGCTCCTACGAGCAGTACTTC
CASSPEREGSYEQYF
>TRBJ1-1|NA|NA|TRBV6-5
TGTGCCAGCAACTACCCAGGAACAGCAGAAGCTTTCTTT
CASNYPGTAEAFF
>TRBJ2-7|NA|once|TRBV13
TGTGCCAGCACCCATGGAGGGGATGGCTACGAGCAGTACTTC
CASTHGGDGYEQYF
>TRBJ2-5|NA|once|TRBV4-3
TGCGCCAGCAGCCAAGTCGCAGCCGGGACACCGATTCAAGAGACCCAGTACTTC
CASSQVAAGTPIQETQYF
>TRBJ1-6|NA|NA|TRBV27
TGTGCCAGCACCCACGGGGGCGGCAATTCACCCCTCCACTTT
CASTHGGGNSPLHF